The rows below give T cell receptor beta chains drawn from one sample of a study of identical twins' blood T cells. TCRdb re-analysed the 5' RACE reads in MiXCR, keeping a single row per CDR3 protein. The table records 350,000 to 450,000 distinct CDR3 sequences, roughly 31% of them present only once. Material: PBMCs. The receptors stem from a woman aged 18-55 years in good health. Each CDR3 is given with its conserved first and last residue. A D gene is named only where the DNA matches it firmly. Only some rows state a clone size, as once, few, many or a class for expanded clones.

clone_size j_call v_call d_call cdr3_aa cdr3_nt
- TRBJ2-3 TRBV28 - CASSFGRLTSTDTQYF TGTGCCAGCAGTTTTGGCAGGTTGACTAGCACAGATACGCAGTATTTT
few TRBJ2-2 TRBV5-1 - CASSPIGHSNTGELFF TGCGCCAGCAGCCCGATAGGACATAGCAACACCGGGGAGCTGTTTTTT
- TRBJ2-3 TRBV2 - CASSEALGLSTDPQYF TGTGCCAGCAGTGAAGCGCTGGGTCTCTCCACAGATCCGCAGTATTTT
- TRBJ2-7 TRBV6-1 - CTSIAPYEQYF TGTACCAGCATAGCCCCCTACGAGCAGTACTTC
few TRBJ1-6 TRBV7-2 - CASSLEDMSILHF TGTGCCAGCAGCTTAGAAGACATGTCCATCCTCCACTTT
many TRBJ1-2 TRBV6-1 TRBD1 CASSDLSGGEEGYTF TGTGCCAGCAGTGATTTGTCAGGGGGCGAGGAAGGCTACACCTTC
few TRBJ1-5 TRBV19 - CASSWTDHSNQPQHF TGTGCCAGTAGTTGGACGGATCATAGCAATCAGCCCCAGCATTTT
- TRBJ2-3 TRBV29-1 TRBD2 CSVRTSGGAGDTQYF TGCAGCGTCAGGACTAGCGGGGGGGCAGGCGATACGCAGTATTTT
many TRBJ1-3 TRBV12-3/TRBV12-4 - CASSFGQVSGNTIYF TGTGCCAGCAGTTTTGGCCAGGTCTCTGGAAACACCATATATTTT
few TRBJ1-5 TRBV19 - CASSSVTVRAQHF TGTGCCAGTAGTAGCGTGACAGTCAGAGCCCAGCATTTT
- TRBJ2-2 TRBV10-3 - CAISGVPGELFF TGTGCCATCAGCGGGGTCCCCGGGGAGCTGTTTTTT
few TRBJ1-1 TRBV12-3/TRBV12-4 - CASSFDGPAGYTEAFF TGTGCCAGCAGTTTTGACGGACCGGCTGGGTACACTGAAGCTTTCTTT
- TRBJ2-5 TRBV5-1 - CASSPYGPFTETQYF TGCGCCAGCAGCCCTTACGGTCCGTTTACTGAGACCCAGTACTTC
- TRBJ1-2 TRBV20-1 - CSAPDRNYGYTF TGCAGTGCTCCCGACAGGAACTATGGCTACACCTTC
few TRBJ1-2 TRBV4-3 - CASSQVDRSYGYTF TGCGCCAGCAGCCAAGTTGACAGGAGTTATGGCTACACCTTC
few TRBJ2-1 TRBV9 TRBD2 CASSVEARLAGNEQFF TGTGCCAGCAGCGTAGAGGCGAGACTAGCGGGGAATGAGCAGTTCTTC
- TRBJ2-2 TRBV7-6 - CASRLGTAGELFF TGTGCCAGCAGGCTAGGTACCGCCGGGGAGCTGTTTTTT
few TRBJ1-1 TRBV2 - CASPSPVEAFF TGTGCCAGCCCGAGCCCGGTCGAGGCTTTCTTT
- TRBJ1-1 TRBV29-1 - CSASVGGMNTEAFF TGCAGCGCAAGCGTGGGGGGGATGAACACTGAAGCTTTCTTT
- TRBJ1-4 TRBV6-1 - CASSEWDQLFF TGTGCCAGCAGTGAATGGGATCAACTGTTTTTT
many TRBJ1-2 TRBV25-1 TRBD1 CASSGAGQGIYGYTF TGTGCCAGCAGTGGTGCGGGACAGGGTATCTATGGCTACACCTTC
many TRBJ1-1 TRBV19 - CASSTRTEAFF TGTGCCAGCAGTACGCGAACTGAAGCTTTCTTT
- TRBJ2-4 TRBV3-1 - CASSHAGENIQYF TGTGCCAGCAGCCATGCCGGGGAAAACATTCAGTACTTC
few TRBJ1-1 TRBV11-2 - CASTSYDEAFF TGTGCCAGCACCTCGTACGATGAAGCTTTCTTT
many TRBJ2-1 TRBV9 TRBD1 CASSVGQGPYNEQFF TGTGCCAGCAGCGTAGGACAGGGCCCCTACAATGAGCAGTTCTTC
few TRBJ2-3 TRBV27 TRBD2 CASSTGLAGGGPSTDTQYF TGTGCCAGCAGTACGGGACTAGCGGGAGGAGGGCCCTCCACAGATACGCAGTATTTT
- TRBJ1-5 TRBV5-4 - CASPSPKGTDSPSNQPQHF TGTGCCAGTCCAAGCCCTAAAGGCACCGACAGCCCTAGCAATCAGCCCCAGCATTTT
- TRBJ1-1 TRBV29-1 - CSVEEHGLNTEAFF TGCAGCGTTGAAGAGCATGGACTGAACACTGAAGCTTTCTTT
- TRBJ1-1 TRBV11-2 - CASSLEGVNTEAFF TGTGCCAGCAGCCTGGAGGGGGTAAACACTGAAGCTTTCTTT
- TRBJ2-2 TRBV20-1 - CSALSGTDTGELFF TGCAGTGCCCTATCCGGGACCGACACCGGGGAGCTGTTTTTT
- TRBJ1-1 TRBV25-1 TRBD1 CASSEWKQGGQAFF TGTGCCAGCAGTGAATGGAAACAGGGGGGTCAAGCTTTCTTT
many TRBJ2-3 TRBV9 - CASSVDGSSTDTQYF TGTGCCAGCAGCGTAGATGGGTCTAGCACAGATACGCAGTATTTT
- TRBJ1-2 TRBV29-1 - CSVEAGNYGYTF TGCAGCGTTGAGGCAGGAAACTATGGCTACACCTTC
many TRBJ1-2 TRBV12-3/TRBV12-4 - CASSIGANYGYTF TGTGCCAGCAGTATCGGGGCAAACTATGGCTACACCTTC
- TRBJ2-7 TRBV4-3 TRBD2 CASSQDASGGSYEQYF TGCGCCAGCAGCCAAGATGCGTCGGGAGGCTCCTACGAGCAGTACTTC